This T cell receptor beta chain was recovered during a study of molecular identifiers for immune sequencing clone quantification. Study in general: Naive CD8 RNA (around 20,000 or 100,000 cells) was divided into five aliquots, with four sequenced.

Preparation methods for the bulk TCR libraries were those previously described, with listed TCR primers. From the PCR reads, TCRdb called clonotypes with MiXCR, one entry per CDR3 protein. Among over 600,000 distinct CDR3 sequences listed, 15% to 20% were seen once. Sorted cells numbering roughly 19,000 to 1,000,000, with 10%, 30% or 50% RNA, yielded the naive CD8 libraries. V was trimmed by 3 bases and J by 1 base, leaving 12 bases between them. The CDR3 spans 15 residues. CDR1 and CDR2 (germline): LNHDA, SQIVND (reference sequence). There are a few counts of this clonotype. Sequencing was carried out using naive CD8+ T cells from blood, with Jurkat cell RNA spiked in. Subset given: FACS-sorted CD8+CD4-CCR7+CD45RA+ naive T cells. The chain combines TRBV19 with TRBJ1-1; TRBD1 is a possible D gene (6 bases). This clonotype originated in a human donor in good health. Some libraries in this study had Jurkat cell RNA spiked in. The CDR3 loop is CASSMGETGNTEAFF. In DNA, the CDR3 is TGTGCCAGTAGTATGGGGGAGACAGGGAACACTGAAGCTTTCTTT.